Given below is one T cell receptor beta chain in context. Its antigen is unidentified. The sample originates from a study of OX40 agonist ivuxolimab in advanced cancers. The wider study: Patients were treated with intravenous ivuxolimab, dosed at 0.01 to 10 mg/kg and infused every 2 weeks.

Germline lookup yields CDR1 MGHRA and CDR2 YSYEKL. The CDR3 consists of 16 residues. V was shortened by 0 bases and J by 0 bases, with 9 bases between the two germline ends. Points from the study as a whole: Partial responders at 0.1-3.0 mg/kg had among the lowest clonal expansion.

Only in-frame clones appear in the TCRdb table, and some are missing; sequencing was by immunoSEQ multiplex PCR. The table lists tens of thousands of clones, 94% of them singletons, with roughly a fifth in the top ten. The starting material was CD4+ or CD8+ T cells sorted from blood, obtained in a trial of the OX40 agonist ivuxolimab. The chain carries TRBV4-1 and TRBJ1-3; no definite D call. The TCR originated in an adult with an advanced solid tumor such as melanoma, head and neck, liver or kidney cancer. The CDR3 sequence: CASSQEDGSSGNTIYF. The CDR3 bases are TGCGCCAGCAGCCAAGAGGACGGTAGCTCTGGAAACACCATATATTTT.